Following are 4 T cell receptor beta chains from one sample sequenced in a study of cytomegalovirus exposure and HLA in healthy donors. PCR used 60 Vbeta primers and 13 Jbeta primers. This table comes from immunoSEQ multiplex PCR, and its TCRdb copy is limited to in-frame clones, with some not included. Found here are some 98,000 clones, more than 60% of them singletons; the top ten hold about 2.5%. The sample comprised PBMCs. These receptors were collected from a man aged 45 to 65 in good health and CMV-seronegative.

The rearrangement uses TRBV10-3 and TRBJ1-3, with D perhaps TRBD1 (6 bases). The CDR3 is 15 residues long. V lost 6 bases, J lost 0 bases, and 12 bases lay in between. From germline, CDR1 is ENHRY and CDR2 SYGVKD. CDR3 DNA: TGTGCCATCAGGAGACAGGAGTACTCTGGAAACACCATATATTTT. This codes for CAIRRQEYSGNTIYF.

Only a few counts were recorded for this clone. The chain couples TRBV5-1 to TRBJ2-7; D unresolved. V lost 0 bases to trimming and J lost 3 bases, with 4 bases between them. CDR1 and CDR2 from the germline V gene are SGHRS and YFSETQ. The CDR3 length is 12 residues. The CDR3 loop reads CASSLANYEQYF. CDR3 nucleotide sequence: TGCGCCAGCAGCTTGGCCAACTACGAGCAGTACTTC.

J is TRBJ2-1 and V is TRBV10-1, with D uncertain. The germline V gene encodes CDR1 WNHNN and CDR2 SYGVQD (reference sequence). The CDR3 spans 16 residues. The ends were cut back, 0 bases at V and 0 bases at J, with 9 bases in the middle. The CDR3 protein is CASSESRIGSYNEQFF. The DNA of the CDR3 is TGCGCCAGCAGTGAGTCCAGGATTGGCTCCTACAATGAGCAGTTCTTC.

V gene TRBV4-1 combines with J gene TRBJ2-1, with 8 bases that match TRBD1. Germline CDR1 reads MGHRA; CDR2 reads YSYEKL. V trimming: 2 bases; J trimming: 5 bases; junction bases outside the gene matches: 8. The CDR3 spans 16 residues. CDR3: CASSQPSRDRNNEQFF. The CDR3 DNA reads as TGCGCCAGCAGCCAACCGTCCCGGGACAGGAACAATGAGCAGTTCTTC.